Listed below are T cell receptor beta chains from one sample, sequenced in a study of T cells after yellow fever vaccination. TCRdb recomputed calls from the 5' RACE reads with MiXCR, one row per CDR3 protein. The sample contains a few hundred thousand distinct CDR3 sequences, about 7% of which appear only once. Sequencing was performed on CD4+ T cells sorted from PBMCs, taken 15 days after the yellow fever booster vaccination. The receptors come from a man aged 30 to 45 who received the YFV17D yellow fever vaccine. CDR3s include the opening cysteine and the closing phenylalanine or tryptophan. D genes are given only for firm matches. The size entry is marked missing in some rows and otherwise reads once, few, many or a size class.

J gene: TRBJ2-5; D gene: TRBD1; V gene: TRBV5-4; clone size: few; CDR3 length: 15; CDR3 protein: CASSHRQGAGETQYF; CDR3 DNA: TGTGCCAGCAGCCACCGACAGGGGGCCGGAGAGACCCAGTACTTC
J gene: TRBJ2-7; D gene: NA; V gene: TRBV4-3; clone size: NA; CDR3 length: 14; CDR3 protein: CASSQDPRAVEQYF; CDR3 DNA: TGCGCCAGCAGCCAAGACCCCAGGGCAGTCGAGCAGTACTTC
J gene: TRBJ2-1; D gene: TRBD2; V gene: TRBV5-1; clone size: NA; CDR3 length: 14; CDR3 protein: CASSLKRENNEQFF; CDR3 DNA: TGCGCCAGCAGCTTAAAGCGGGAGAACAATGAGCAGTTCTTC
J gene: TRBJ1-4; D gene: NA; V gene: TRBV28; clone size: many; CDR3 length: 14; CDR3 protein: CASSLPARGEKLFF; CDR3 DNA: TGTGCCAGCAGTTTACCTGCCCGTGGGGAAAAACTGTTTTTT
J gene: TRBJ2-7; D gene: NA; V gene: TRBV6-2/TRBV6-3; clone size: NA; CDR3 length: 12; CDR3 protein: CASSSRFYEQYF; CDR3 DNA: TGTGCCAGCAGTTCCAGATTCTACGAGCAGTACTTC
J gene: TRBJ2-5; D gene: NA; V gene: TRBV5-1; clone size: many; CDR3 length: 12; CDR3 protein: CASRGIEETQYF; CDR3 DNA: TGCGCCAGCAGGGGCATAGAAGAGACCCAGTACTTC
J gene: TRBJ2-7; D gene: TRBD2; V gene: TRBV6-1; clone size: many; CDR3 length: 15; CDR3 protein: CATSRLAGVYYEQYF; CDR3 DNA: TGTGCCACCTCCCGACTAGCGGGAGTTTACTACGAGCAGTACTTC
J gene: TRBJ2-3; D gene: NA; V gene: TRBV5-1; clone size: few; CDR3 length: 11; CDR3 protein: CASGHTDTQYF; CDR3 DNA: TGCGCCAGCGGACACACAGATACGCAGTATTTT
J gene: TRBJ2-7; D gene: TRBD2; V gene: TRBV4-1; clone size: NA; CDR3 length: 16; CDR3 protein: CASSQDIRAGGGEQYF; CDR3 DNA: TGCGCCAGCAGCCAAGATATTCGGGCGGGAGGAGGCGAGCAGTACTTC
J gene: TRBJ2-5; D gene: NA; V gene: TRBV5-1; clone size: NA; CDR3 length: 13; CDR3 protein: CASTDPGAETQYF; CDR3 DNA: TGCGCCAGCACCGACCCCGGGGCAGAGACCCAGTACTTC
J gene: TRBJ2-1; D gene: NA; V gene: TRBV28; clone size: NA; CDR3 length: 14; CDR3 protein: CASRGPGRPNEQFF; CDR3 DNA: TGTGCCAGCAGGGGCCCCGGTCGTCCCAATGAGCAGTTCTTC
J gene: TRBJ2-3; D gene: NA; V gene: TRBV7-3; clone size: NA; CDR3 length: 18; CDR3 protein: CASSFKPIDSTSTDTQYF; CDR3 DNA: TGTGCCAGCAGCTTCAAGCCCATAGACAGTACTAGCACAGATACGCAGTATTTT
J gene: TRBJ2-3; D gene: NA; V gene: TRBV29-1; clone size: NA; CDR3 length: 13; CDR3 protein: CSVEKGGTDTQYF; CDR3 DNA: TGCAGCGTTGAGAAGGGTGGCACAGATACGCAGTATTTT
J gene: TRBJ1-1; D gene: NA; V gene: TRBV30; clone size: many; CDR3 length: 11; CDR3 protein: CAWRGVAEAFF; CDR3 DNA: TGTGCCTGGAGGGGGGTGGCTGAAGCTTTCTTT
J gene: TRBJ2-2; D gene: TRBD1; V gene: TRBV5-1; clone size: few; CDR3 length: 15; CDR3 protein: CASSLGQGGTGELFF; CDR3 DNA: TGCGCCAGCAGCTTGGGACAGGGTGGCACCGGGGAGCTGTTTTTT
J gene: TRBJ1-2; D gene: NA; V gene: TRBV20-1; clone size: few; CDR3 length: 12; CDR3 protein: CSGSNNLDGYTF; CDR3 DNA: TGCAGTGGATCGAATAATTTAGATGGCTACACCTTC
J gene: TRBJ2-1; D gene: TRBD1; V gene: TRBV7-9; clone size: NA; CDR3 length: 15; CDR3 protein: CASSHGQGPSNEQFF; CDR3 DNA: TGTGCCAGCAGCCATGGACAGGGACCCTCCAATGAGCAGTTCTTC
J gene: TRBJ2-3; D gene: TRBD2; V gene: TRBV12-3/TRBV12-4; clone size: NA; CDR3 length: 18; CDR3 protein: CASSLGGLAGRSTDTQYF; CDR3 DNA: TGTGCCAGCAGTTTAGGGGGACTAGCGGGACGGAGCACAGATACGCAGTATTTT
J gene: TRBJ2-1; D gene: NA; V gene: TRBV29-1; clone size: NA; CDR3 length: 10; CDR3 protein: CSALEGEQFF; CDR3 DNA: TGCAGCGCGTTGGAGGGCGAGCAGTTCTTC
J gene: TRBJ2-7; D gene: NA; V gene: TRBV5-1; clone size: few; CDR3 length: 14; CDR3 protein: CASSFGSGTGEQYF; CDR3 DNA: TGCGCCAGCAGCTTCGGCTCGGGAACGGGCGAGCAGTACTTC
J gene: TRBJ2-1; D gene: TRBD1; V gene: TRBV29-1; clone size: few; CDR3 length: 16; CDR3 protein: CSVQKGGQGSYNEQFF; CDR3 DNA: TGCAGCGTTCAAAAAGGGGGACAGGGCTCCTACAATGAGCAGTTCTTC
J gene: TRBJ2-2; D gene: TRBD2; V gene: TRBV6-5; clone size: many; CDR3 length: 15; CDR3 protein: CASSITSGRTGELFF; CDR3 DNA: TGTGCCAGCAGCATTACTAGCGGGCGGACCGGGGAGCTGTTTTTT
J gene: TRBJ2-1; D gene: TRBD2; V gene: TRBV6-5; clone size: few; CDR3 length: 16; CDR3 protein: CASSYSLAGGANEQFF; CDR3 DNA: TGTGCCAGCAGTTACTCTCTAGCGGGAGGAGCAAATGAGCAGTTCTTC
J gene: TRBJ2-1; D gene: TRBD2; V gene: TRBV7-9; clone size: many; CDR3 length: 16; CDR3 protein: CASRQSSGISYNEQFF; CDR3 DNA: TGTGCCAGCAGGCAGTCTAGCGGAATCTCCTACAATGAGCAGTTCTTC
J gene: TRBJ2-1; D gene: NA; V gene: TRBV7-2; clone size: few; CDR3 length: 16; CDR3 protein: CASLHLGADSYNEQFF; CDR3 DNA: TGTGCCAGCCTCCACCTAGGAGCGGACTCCTACAATGAGCAGTTCTTC
J gene: TRBJ1-4; D gene: NA; V gene: TRBV20-1; clone size: NA; CDR3 length: 13; CDR3 protein: CSASSQGFEKLFF; CDR3 DNA: TGCAGTGCTAGTTCTCAGGGGTTTGAAAAACTGTTTTTT
J gene: TRBJ2-3; D gene: NA; V gene: TRBV7-2; clone size: few; CDR3 length: 15; CDR3 protein: CASSLVGRNTDTQYF; CDR3 DNA: TGTGCCAGCAGCTTAGTAGGCAGGAACACAGATACGCAGTATTTT
J gene: TRBJ2-7; D gene: TRBD1; V gene: TRBV29-1; clone size: NA; CDR3 length: 12; CDR3 protein: CSAMGTAYEQYF; CDR3 DNA: TGCAGCGCCATGGGGACAGCTTACGAGCAGTACTTC
J gene: TRBJ2-2; D gene: NA; V gene: TRBV5-1; clone size: NA; CDR3 length: 14; CDR3 protein: CASSLILGTGELFF; CDR3 DNA: TGCGCCAGCAGCTTGATTTTGGGAACCGGGGAGCTGTTTTTT
J gene: TRBJ2-3; D gene: TRBD1; V gene: TRBV7-2; clone size: many; CDR3 length: 15; CDR3 protein: CASSIQGQGVDTQYF; CDR3 DNA: TGTGCCAGCAGCATACAGGGACAGGGAGTAGATACGCAGTATTTT
J gene: TRBJ2-1; D gene: NA; V gene: TRBV5-1; clone size: few; CDR3 length: 16; CDR3 protein: CASSLGGARSYNEQFF; CDR3 DNA: TGCGCCAGCAGCTTGGGGGGGGCTCGGTCCTACAATGAGCAGTTCTTC
J gene: TRBJ1-1; D gene: NA; V gene: TRBV30; clone size: few; CDR3 length: 12; CDR3 protein: CAWSVHRLEAFF; CDR3 DNA: TGTGCATGGAGTGTACATCGGCTTGAAGCTTTCTTT